This TCR beta chain was identified during a study of T cell repertoires in cytomegalovirus infection (dated by TCRdb to between 2018 and 2020). For the wider study: The peptide stimulations were aimed at well-studied HLA-B-restricted epitopes as well as recently identified HLA-C-restricted CMV epitopes, whose presentation resists viral immunomodulation. The HLA type of each donor mattered for the analysis, because public TCR beta signatures pointed to carriage of CMV infection along with the matching HLA type.

What the study reported, not specific to this receptor: The ex vivo response was dominated by HLA-C-restricted CMV-specific TCR beta clonotypes, which also provided the single most frequent clonotype in two of eight donors. In both this cohort and an independent approximately 400-donor cohort, the cumulative frequency of public TCR beta family members distinguished carriers of CMV infection plus the relevant HLA type.

Sequenced using an Illumina HiSeq 1500. Clones were called with MiXCR by TCRdb after fastp trimmed the public reads at Q25, and only in-frame beta chains were retained. Merged by CDR3 protein, the rows form single entries marked with the most common genes and DNA. Present in this sample are some 900,000 distinct CDR3 sequences, approximately 32% of which were seen just once. The ten biggest clones cover around an eighth of the sample. Notes on this clonotype: The antigen it binds to is not known. Per-base quality was not reported, and no clone a single base away is much larger than it.

Trimming costs V 4 bases and J 3 bases, and their ends lie 3 bases apart. The CDR3 has 12 amino acids, counting the end cysteine and phenylalanine. The DNA shown is the 36-base CDR3, in frame from base 1. Per the germline V gene, ENHRY is the CDR1 and SYGVKD is the CDR2. Sample treatment or condition, as interpreted from the label and publication: in vitro stimulation with specific CMV peptide epitopes to enrich CMV-specific T cells. The source was cultured CD8+ T cells from PBMCs, collected from culture after CMV antigen stimulation. This TCR was sampled from a human donor in good health (CMV status not recorded). Some clones in this sample may be carry-over from other donors' samples. The V gene is TRBV10-3 and the J gene is TRBJ1-4; the D gene identity is not certain. In nucleotides, the sequence is TGTGCCATCAGTGCCCCTAATGAAAAACTGTTTTTT. The encoded protein is CAISAPNEKLFF.